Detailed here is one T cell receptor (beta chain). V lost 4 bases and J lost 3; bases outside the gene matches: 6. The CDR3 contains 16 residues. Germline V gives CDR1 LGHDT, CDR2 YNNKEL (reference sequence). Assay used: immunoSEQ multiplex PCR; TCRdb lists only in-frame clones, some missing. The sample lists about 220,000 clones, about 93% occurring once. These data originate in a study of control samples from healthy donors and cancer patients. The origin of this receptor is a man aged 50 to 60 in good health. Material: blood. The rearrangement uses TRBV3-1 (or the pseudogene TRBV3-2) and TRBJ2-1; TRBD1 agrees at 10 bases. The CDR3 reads CASSPRGTGDYNEQFF. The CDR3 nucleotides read TGTGCCAGCAGCCCCCGAGGGACAGGGGACTACAATGAGCAGTTCTTC.